This TCR beta chain was identified in a study of cytomegalovirus exposure and HLA in healthy donors. PCR was performed using 60 Vbeta and 13 Jbeta primers. Method: immunoSEQ multiplex PCR; TCRdb's copy keeps in-frame clones and lacks some. The top ten hold under 3% of the sample, which has 60,000 to 80,000 clones, approximately 80% seen once. The V gene end was trimmed by 6 bases and the J gene end by 2 bases; junction bases not matched to a gene: 5. The CDR3 has 14 amino acids. Germline loops: CDR1 MNHEY, CDR2 SVGAGI. This clone was found a few times. The TCR sequence derives from a girl aged 5 to 17 in good health and CMV-seropositive. The rearrangement uses TRBV6-5 and TRBJ2-5; 8 bases agree with TRBD1. The sequenced sample was PBMCs. The DNA of the CDR3 is TGTGCCAGCAGCCCTAGACAGGGGCAAGAGACCCAGTACTTC. Translated: CASSPRQGQETQYF.